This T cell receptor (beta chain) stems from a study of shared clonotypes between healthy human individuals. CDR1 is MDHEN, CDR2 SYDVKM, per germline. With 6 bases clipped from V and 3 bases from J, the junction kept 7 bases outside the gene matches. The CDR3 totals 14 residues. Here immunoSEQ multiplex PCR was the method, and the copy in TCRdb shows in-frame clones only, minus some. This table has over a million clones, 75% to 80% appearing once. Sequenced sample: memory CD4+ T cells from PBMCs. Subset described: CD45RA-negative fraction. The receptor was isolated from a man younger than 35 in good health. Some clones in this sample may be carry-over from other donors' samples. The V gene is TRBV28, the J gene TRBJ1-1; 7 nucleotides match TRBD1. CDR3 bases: TGTGCCAGCAGAGACAGGGAGGGGGACACTGAAGCTTTCTTT. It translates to CASRDREGDTEAFF.